This T cell receptor beta chain originates from a study of molecular identifiers for immune sequencing clone quantification. Study at large: In replicates, the authors split RNA from approximately 22,000 or 94,000 naive CD8 cells five ways and sequenced four.

TCRdb redid the calling of the PCR reads with MiXCR, one entry per CDR3 protein. The sample records hundreds of thousands of distinct CDR3 sequences, roughly a fifth being singletons. Naive CD8 T cells were sorted as CD8+CD4-CCR7+CD45RA+. This clonotype was counted at least ten times. The CDR3 has 15 amino acids. The V gene's germline CDR1 is SGHNT and CDR2 YYREEE (reference sequence). V lost 3 bases to trimming and J lost 2 bases; unmatched junction nucleotides: 7. This chain uses TRBV5-4 with TRBJ2-7; TRBD2 aligns across 8 bases. The sequence was collected from a human donor in good health. Some libraries in this study had Jurkat cell RNA spiked in. Sequencing was performed on naive CD8+ T cells from blood, with Jurkat cell RNA spiked in. Subset described: FACS-sorted CD8+CD4-CCR7+CD45RA+ naive T cells. CDR3 loop: CASSYLAGSTYEQYF. Here the CDR3 DNA reads TGTGCCAGCAGCTATTTAGCGGGATCTACCTACGAGCAGTACTTC.